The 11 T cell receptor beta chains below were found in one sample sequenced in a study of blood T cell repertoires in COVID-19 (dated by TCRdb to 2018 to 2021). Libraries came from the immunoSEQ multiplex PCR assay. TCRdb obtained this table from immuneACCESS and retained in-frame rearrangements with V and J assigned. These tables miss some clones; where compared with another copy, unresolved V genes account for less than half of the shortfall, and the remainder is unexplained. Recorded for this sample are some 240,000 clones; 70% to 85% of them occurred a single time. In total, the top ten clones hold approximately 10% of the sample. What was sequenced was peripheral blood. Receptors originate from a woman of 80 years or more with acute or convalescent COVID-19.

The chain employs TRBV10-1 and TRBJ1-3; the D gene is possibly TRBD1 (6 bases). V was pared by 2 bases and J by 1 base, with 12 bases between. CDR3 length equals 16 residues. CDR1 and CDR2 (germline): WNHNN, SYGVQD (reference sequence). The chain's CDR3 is CASSESRGESGNTIYF. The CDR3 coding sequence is TGCGCCAGCAGTGAGAGCAGGGGAGAATCTGGAAACACCATATATTTT.

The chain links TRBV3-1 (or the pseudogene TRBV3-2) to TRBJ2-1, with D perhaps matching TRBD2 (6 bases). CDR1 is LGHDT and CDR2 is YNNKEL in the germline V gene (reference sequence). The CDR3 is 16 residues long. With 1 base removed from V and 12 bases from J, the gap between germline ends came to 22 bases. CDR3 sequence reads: CASSQVAAGPNEWQFF. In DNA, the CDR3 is TGTGCCAGCAGCCAAGTGGCGGCGGGACCCAATGAGTGGCAGTTCTTC.

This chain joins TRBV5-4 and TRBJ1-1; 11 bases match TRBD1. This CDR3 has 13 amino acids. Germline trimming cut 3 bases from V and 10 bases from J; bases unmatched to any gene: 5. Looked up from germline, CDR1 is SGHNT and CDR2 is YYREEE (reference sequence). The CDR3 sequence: CASSWDRGESAFF. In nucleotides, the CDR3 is TGTGCCAGCAGCTGGGACAGGGGGGAGTCAGCTTTCTTT.

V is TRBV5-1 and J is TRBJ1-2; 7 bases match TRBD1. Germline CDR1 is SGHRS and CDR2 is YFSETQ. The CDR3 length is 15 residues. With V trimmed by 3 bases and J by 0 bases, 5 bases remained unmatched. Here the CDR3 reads CASSYGGQSNYGYTF. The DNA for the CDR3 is TGCGCCAGCAGCTACGGGGGACAGTCTAACTATGGCTACACCTTC.

The CDR3 is CASSPLETGSRGEQYF. The DNA of the CDR3 is TGTGCCAGCTCACCCCTCGAGACAGGTTCAAGAGGCGAGCAGTACTTC. The genes are TRBV18 and TRBJ2-7; possible D gene TRBD1, 6 bases. The germline V gene encodes CDR1 KGHSH and CDR2 LQKENI. The CDR3 extends over 16 amino acids. Trimming cost V 3 bases and J 6 bases, with 21 bases left between them.

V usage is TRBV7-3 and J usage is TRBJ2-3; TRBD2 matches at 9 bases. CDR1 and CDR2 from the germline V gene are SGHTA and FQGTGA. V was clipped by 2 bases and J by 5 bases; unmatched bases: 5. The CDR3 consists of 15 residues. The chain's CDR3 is CASSLRAGGQDTQYF. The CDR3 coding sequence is TGTGCCAGCAGCTTACGGGCGGGGGGGCAAGATACGCAGTATTTT.

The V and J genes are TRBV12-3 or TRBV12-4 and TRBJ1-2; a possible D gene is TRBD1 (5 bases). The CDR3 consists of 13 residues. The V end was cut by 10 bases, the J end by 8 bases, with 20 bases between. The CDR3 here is CATTRAGPIGYTF. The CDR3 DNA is TGTGCCACCACCCGGGCAGGGCCGATCGGCTACACCTTC.

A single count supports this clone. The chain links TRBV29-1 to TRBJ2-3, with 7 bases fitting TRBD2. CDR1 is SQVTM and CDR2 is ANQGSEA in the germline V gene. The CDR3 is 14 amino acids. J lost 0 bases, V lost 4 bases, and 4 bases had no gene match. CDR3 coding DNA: TGCAGCGTTGTACGGGACTATAGCACAGATACGCAGTATTTT. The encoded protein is CSVVRDYSTDTQYF.

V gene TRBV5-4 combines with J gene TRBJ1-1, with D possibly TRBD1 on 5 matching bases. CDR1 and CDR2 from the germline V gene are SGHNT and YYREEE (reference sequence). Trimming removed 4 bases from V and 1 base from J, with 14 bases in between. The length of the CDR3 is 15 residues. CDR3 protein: CASSPLGGWNTEAFF. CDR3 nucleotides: TGTGCCAGCAGCCCGCTCGGGGGGTGGAACACTGAAGCTTTCTTT.

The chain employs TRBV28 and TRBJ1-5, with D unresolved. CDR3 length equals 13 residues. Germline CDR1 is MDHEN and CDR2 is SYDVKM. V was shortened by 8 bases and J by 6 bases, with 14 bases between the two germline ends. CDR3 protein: CASRERVGQPQHF. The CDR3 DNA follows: TGTGCCAGCCGGGAGCGGGTAGGTCAGCCCCAGCATTTT. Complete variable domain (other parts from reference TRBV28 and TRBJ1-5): DVKVTQSSRYLVKRTGEKVFLECVQDMDHENMFWYRQDPGLGLRLIYFSYDVKMKEKGDIPEGYSVSREKKERFSLILESASTNQTSMYLCASRERVGQPQHFGDGTRLSIL.

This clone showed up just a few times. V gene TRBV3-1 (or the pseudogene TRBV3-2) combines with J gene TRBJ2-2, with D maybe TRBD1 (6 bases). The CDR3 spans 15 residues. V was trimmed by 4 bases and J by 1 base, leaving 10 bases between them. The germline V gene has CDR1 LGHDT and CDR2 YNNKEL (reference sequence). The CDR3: CASSPGAMNTGELFF. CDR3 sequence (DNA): TGTGCCAGCAGCCCAGGGGCGATGAACACCGGGGAGCTGTTTTTT.